This is a list of T cell receptor beta chains from one sample in a study of cytomegalovirus exposure and HLA in healthy donors. Sequencing was performed with immunoSEQ multiplex PCR; in TCRdb, only in-frame clones are kept and a portion is missing. Listed are about 48,000 clones; roughly 5.5% falls within the top ten. The sample consisted of PBMCs. These receptors were collected from a male donor in good health and CMV-seropositive. Both conserved end residues are part of each CDR3. D genes are given only for firm matches.

j_call v_call d_call cdr3_nt cdr3_aa
TRBJ1-6 TRBV6-6 - TGTGCCAGCAGTTACGGAGCAGGGTCCCCCTCACCCCTCCACTTT CASSYGAGSPSPLHF
TRBJ2-1 TRBV5-1 TRBD2 TGCGCCAGCAGCTTGGGTCGTAGCGGGGGGGACAATGAGCAGTTCTTC CASSLGRSGGDNEQFF
TRBJ1-4 TRBV2 - TGTGCCAGCAGGGCAAATGAAAAACTGTTTTTT CASRANEKLFF
TRBJ2-7 TRBV7-8 TRBD1 TGTGCCAGCAGCTTTGAGGACAGGTCGTACTACGAGCAGTACTTC CASSFEDRSYYEQYF
TRBJ1-2 TRBV4-1 TRBD1 TGCGCCAGCAGCCAACCTCGGACAGGGCGGAAAGGCTACACCTTC CASSQPRTGRKGYTF
TRBJ1-2 TRBV4-1 - TGCGCCAGCAGACACCCCGGACAGCGCTATGGCTACACCTTC CASRHPGQRYGYTF
TRBJ2-2 TRBV2 - TGTGCCAGCAGTGTCCAGGGAGGATCCGGGGAGCTGTTTTTT CASSVQGGSGELFF
TRBJ1-1 TRBV19 - TGTGCCAGTAGCGATTTCAGGGTGCTCGACACTGAAGCTTTCTTT CASSDFRVLDTEAFF
TRBJ1-1 TRBV18 - TGTGCCAGCTCACCCTTGTCCGCGGGGTCGAACACTGAAGCTTTCTTT CASSPLSAGSNTEAFF
TRBJ2-7 TRBV10-3 - TGTGCCATCAACCCAGGTGGGAGATCCTACGAGCAGTACTTC CAINPGGRSYEQYF
TRBJ1-1 TRBV10-3 - TGTGCCATCAGTGAGTCATCGGGGAACACTGAAGCTTTCTTT CAISESSGNTEAFF
TRBJ2-7 TRBV30 - TGTGCCTGGAGTGTAGCCAATACCTACGAGCAGTACTTC CAWSVANTYEQYF
TRBJ1-6 TRBV4-2 - TGTGCCAGCAGCCAAGCTAAGACAGGCTCCTATAATTCACCCCTCCACTTT CASSQAKTGSYNSPLHF
TRBJ1-4 TRBV13 TRBD1 TGTGCCAGCAGCAATGGGACAGGGGGCGGTAGGGAAAAACTGTTTTTT CASSNGTGGGREKLFF
TRBJ1-5 TRBV6-5 TRBD1 TGTGCCAGCCGCAGGGGGGTTAGTCAGCCCCAGCATTTT CASRRGVSQPQHF
TRBJ1-5 TRBV5-5 TRBD1 TGTGCCAGCAGCCCGGGACAGAGCAATCAGCCCCAGCATTTT CASSPGQSNQPQHF
TRBJ2-1 TRBV6-1 - TGTGCCAGCAGTGAGGACTCCTTCTCCTACAATGAGCAGTTCTTC CASSEDSFSYNEQFF
TRBJ1-1 TRBV20-1 - TGCAGTGCGCGGGGTTACGTTGAAGCTTTCTTT CSARGYVEAFF
TRBJ2-5 TRBV6-5 TRBD2 TGTGCCAGCAGCTACGGGGGGGAGACCCAGTACTTC CASSYGGETQYF
TRBJ2-1 TRBV27 TRBD2 TGTGCCAGCAGTCATCGGGGGGGGAATGAGCAGTTCTTC CASSHRGGNEQFF
TRBJ2-7 TRBV4-3 - TGCGCCAGCAGCCAAGATGAGACTAGACGGCAGTACTTC CASSQDETRRQYF
TRBJ2-1 TRBV6-5 TRBD1 TGTGCCAGCAGTTACTCGGGGACAGCCGATCAGTTCTTC CASSYSGTADQFF
TRBJ2-3 TRBV5-6 - TGTGCCAGCAGCTTTTATGGGGGCTTTTCCACAGATACGCAGTATTTT CASSFYGGFSTDTQYF
TRBJ1-4 TRBV19 - TGTGCCAGTCTTGGGCAGTCTAATGAAAAACTGTTTTTT CASLGQSNEKLFF
TRBJ2-5 TRBV5-1 - TGCGCCAGCAGCCCGAGTCAGGGTCGTGTTGAGACCCAGTACTTC CASSPSQGRVETQYF
TRBJ1-3 TRBV6-6 TRBD1 TGTGCCACGAAACAGGGGAGCGGTACCATATATTTT CATKQGSGTIYF
TRBJ2-1 TRBV5-1 TRBD2 TGCGCCAGCAGAGATCCGAGCGGGGGTGACTACAATGAGCAGTTCTTC CASRDPSGGDYNEQFF
TRBJ1-1 TRBV7-2 TRBD1 TGTGCCAGCAGCTTACAGGGGGCGAACACTGAAGCTTTCTTT CASSLQGANTEAFF
TRBJ2-7 TRBV4-3 TRBD2 TGCGCCAGCAGCCAAGATGCAGCGGGGAGCGAGCAGTACTTC CASSQDAAGSEQYF
TRBJ1-5 TRBV18 - TGTGCCAGCTCACCGGTCACAGGGAGCAATCAGCCCCAGCATTTT CASSPVTGSNQPQHF
TRBJ2-3 TRBV7-2 TRBD2 TGTGCCAGCGGCTATCTAGCGGGAGTCACAGATACGCAGTATTTT CASGYLAGVTDTQYF
TRBJ2-1 TRBV4-3 TRBD2 TGCGCCAGCAGCCAAGATCCGGGGGAGCGGGGGGGTAGTTGGAATGAGCAGTTCTTC CASSQDPGERGGSWNEQFF
TRBJ1-1 TRBV19 TRBD1 TGTGCCAGCAACGCCGCCGGGACAGGGGTATTGCGGGCTTTCTTT CASNAAGTGVLRAFF
TRBJ2-3 TRBV29-1 - TGCAGCGTTGAAGGGGGGCAGGGGACAGATACGCAGTATTTT CSVEGGQGTDTQYF
TRBJ2-3 TRBV7-9 - TGTGCCAGCAGCCGAAATCAGGGTGCAAGCCACGAAGACACAGATACGCAGTATTTT CASSRNQGASHEDTDTQYF
TRBJ2-2 TRBV5-4 TRBD1 TGTGCCAGCAGCCGACTCGGGACAGGGAACACCGGGGAGCTGTTTTTT CASSRLGTGNTGELFF
TRBJ2-2 TRBV7-3 - TGTGCCAGCAGCCGGGGCACCGGGGAGCTGTTTTTT CASSRGTGELFF
TRBJ2-7 TRBV6-1 TRBD1 TGTGCCAGCAGCGTGGGGGGACAGGGGATACACGAGCAGTACTTC CASSVGGQGIHEQYF
TRBJ1-1 TRBV25-1 TRBD1 TGTGCCAGCAGTGTACTTCAGGGGGCCCAGGGGACTGAAGCTTTCTTT CASSVLQGAQGTEAFF
TRBJ2-1 TRBV27 - TGTGCCAGCAGTATCAAGGGGAATGAGCAGTTCTTC CASSIKGNEQFF
TRBJ2-7 TRBV13 - TGTGCCAGCAGCTTAGTTCGGGACTCACCCTACGAGCAGTACTTC CASSLVRDSPYEQYF
TRBJ1-1 TRBV18 - TGTGCCAGCTCACCACCGGTGGGGAGCACTGAAGCTTTCTTT CASSPPVGSTEAFF
TRBJ2-6 TRBV27 TRBD2 TGTGCCAGCAGTTTCTGGCTAGCGGGGCTCGGGGCCAACGTCCTGACTTTC CASSFWLAGLGANVLTF